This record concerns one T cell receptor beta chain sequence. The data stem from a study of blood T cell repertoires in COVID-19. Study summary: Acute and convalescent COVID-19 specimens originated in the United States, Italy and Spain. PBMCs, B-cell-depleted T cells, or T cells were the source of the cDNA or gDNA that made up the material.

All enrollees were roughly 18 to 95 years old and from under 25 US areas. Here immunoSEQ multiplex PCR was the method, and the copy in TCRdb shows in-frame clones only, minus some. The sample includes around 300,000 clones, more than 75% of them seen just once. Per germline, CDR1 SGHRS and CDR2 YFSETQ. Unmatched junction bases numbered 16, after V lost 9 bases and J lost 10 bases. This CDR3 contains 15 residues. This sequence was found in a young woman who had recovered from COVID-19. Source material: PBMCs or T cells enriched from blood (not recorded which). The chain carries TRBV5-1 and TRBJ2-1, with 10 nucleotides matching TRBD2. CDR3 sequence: CATKVEIAGGGEQFF. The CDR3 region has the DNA TGCGCCACCAAAGTGGAAATAGCGGGAGGTGGGGAGCAGTTCTTC.